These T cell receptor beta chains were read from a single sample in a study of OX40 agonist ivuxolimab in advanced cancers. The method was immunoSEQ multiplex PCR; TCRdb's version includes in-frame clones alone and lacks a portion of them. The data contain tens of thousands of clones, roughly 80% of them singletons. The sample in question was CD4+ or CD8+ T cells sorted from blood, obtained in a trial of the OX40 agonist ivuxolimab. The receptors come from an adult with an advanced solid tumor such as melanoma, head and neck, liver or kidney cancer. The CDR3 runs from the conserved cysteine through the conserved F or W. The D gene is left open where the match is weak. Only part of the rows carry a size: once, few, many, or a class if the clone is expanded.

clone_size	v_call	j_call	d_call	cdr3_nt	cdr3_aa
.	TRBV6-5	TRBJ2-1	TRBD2	TGTGCCAGCAGTTTGGGCGGGAGTAAAGTCCATGAGCAGTTCTTC	CASSLGGSKVHEQFF
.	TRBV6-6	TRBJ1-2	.	TGTGCCAGCAGTTACTCGGGGAGTAACTATGGCTACACCTTC	CASSYSGSNYGYTF
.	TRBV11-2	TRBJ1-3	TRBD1	TGTGCCAGCAGCTTCTGGGAGGGGGCTTACAATGGAAACACCATATATTTT	CASSFWEGAYNGNTIYF
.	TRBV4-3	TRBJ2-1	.	TGCGCCAGCAGCCAAGAGAGGGGACTCCACAATGAGCAGTTCTTC	CASSQERGLHNEQFF
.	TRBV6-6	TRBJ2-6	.	TGTGCCAGCGATTTTGGGGTCAACGTCCTGACTTTC	CASDFGVNVLTF
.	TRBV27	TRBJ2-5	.	TGTGCCAGCAGTCCCCTCTTACAGGCTAGGTCGATAGAGACCCAGTACTTC	CASSPLLQARSIETQYF
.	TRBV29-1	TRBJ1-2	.	TGCAGCGTTTCGGACGGTTATGGCTACACCTTC	CSVSDGYGYTF
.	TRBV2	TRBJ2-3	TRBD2	TGTGCCAGCAGTCTGTCCGGGAGGGCCCAGACAGATACGCAGTATTTT	CASSLSGRAQTDTQYF
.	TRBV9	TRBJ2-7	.	TGTGCCAGCAGCGGCGGACAGACTCCTCGCGAGCAGTACTTC	CASSGGQTPREQYF
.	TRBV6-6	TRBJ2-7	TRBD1	TGTGCCAGCAGTGACAGGGTAGTCAACGAGCAGTACTTC	CASSDRVVNEQYF
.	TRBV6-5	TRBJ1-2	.	TGTGCCAGCAGTTACTCGGCAAACGGAGACTATGGCTACACCTTC	CASSYSANGDYGYTF
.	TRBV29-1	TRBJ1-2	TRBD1	TGCAGCGTCCCTTGGACAGGGAACGGCTACACCTTC	CSVPWTGNGYTF
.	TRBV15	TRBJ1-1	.	TGTGCCACCAGCAGAGAGACGCTTATGGCAGCTTTCTTT	CATSRETLMAAFF
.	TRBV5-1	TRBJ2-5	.	TGCGCCAGCAGCTTGGGGTCGTCAGTAGAGACCCAGTACTTC	CASSLGSSVETQYF
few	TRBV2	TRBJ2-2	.	TGTGCCAGCAGGGGTCGGGGGGCCAGGGAGCTGTTTTTT	CASRGRGARELFF
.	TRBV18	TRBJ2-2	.	TGTGCCAGCTCCAAAGGATCCAGCTTGAACACCGGGGAGCTGTTTTTT	CASSKGSSLNTGELFF
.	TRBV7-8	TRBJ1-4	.	TGTGCCAGCAGCTCCTCGGCATGGAATGAAAAACTGTTTTTT	CASSSSAWNEKLFF